This paragraph reports one TCR beta chain. The antigen is undetermined. CDR3 length: 14 amino acids. The V and J ends lost 5 bases and 5 bases, in that order; junction bases with no gene match: 6. Germline V CDR1 and CDR2: MDHEN, SYDVKM. This entry belongs to a study of shared clonotypes between healthy human individuals. General study points: Relative to memory subsets, naive subsets generally showed larger estimated richness.

Produced via immunoSEQ multiplex PCR; TCRdb's table is partial and in-frame only. The sample shows over 2 million clones, 85% to 95% of them seen only once. Sequencing input: naive CD4+ T cells from PBMCs. The subset was: CD45RA+ positively selected. This clonotype was sampled from a man aged 18 to 35 in good health. Some clones in this sample may be carry-over from other donors' samples. This chain connects TRBV28 to TRBJ2-7, with 10 bases fitting TRBD2. CDR3 sequence: CASSGLAAIHEQYF. CDR3 DNA: TGTGCCAGCAGTGGACTAGCGGCAATCCACGAGCAGTACTTC.